A single sample is the source of the 6 T cell receptor beta chains below, sequenced in a study of blood T cell repertoires in COVID-19. The table came from immunoSEQ multiplex PCR; TCRdb's copy has only in-frame clones and leaves some out. The sample carries roughly 440,000 clones, about 91% recorded once. Source material: peripheral blood. These receptors were obtained from a woman between 45 and 60 years old with COVID-19, enrolled during active disease.

This chain connects TRBV5-4 to TRBJ1-3, with 7 bases matching TRBD1. The V segment lost 5 bases and the J segment 4 bases; nucleotides outside the gene matches: 6. CDR1 SGHNT and CDR2 YYREEE come from the germline V gene (reference sequence). CDR3 size: 14 residues. The CDR3 spells CASRPGGSGNTIYF. As DNA, the CDR3 is TGTGCCAGCAGGCCAGGGGGGAGCGGAAACACCATATATTTT.

In the case of this clone: The sample holds other DNA sequences that translate to the same CDR3. The chain has TRBV5-1 and TRBJ1-1, with 8 bases lining up with TRBD1. J gave up 1 base and V 1 base, and 0 bases lay outside the gene matches. The V gene's germline CDR1 is SGHRS and CDR2 YFSETQ. The CDR3 loop spans 14 amino acids. The CDR3 protein is CASSLTGGNTEAFF. The CDR3 region has the DNA TGCGCCAGCAGCTTGACAGGGGGGAACACTGAAGCTTTCTTT.

This sequence joins TRBV7-9 and TRBJ1-4, with 8 bases identical to TRBD1. CDR1 and CDR2 (germline): SEHNR, FQNEAQ (reference sequence). V lost 5 bases, J lost 0 bases, and 8 bases stayed unmatched. The CDR3 has 17 residues. DNA of the CDR3: TGTGCCAGCAGCCCCAGGGGGCAGATGGCAACTAATGAAAAACTGTTTTTT. Its translation is CASSPRGQMATNEKLFF.

The rearrangement joins TRBV7-6 to TRBJ1-2; 7 positions agree with TRBD1. Germline CDR1 SGHVS, CDR2 FNYEAQ. The CDR3 consists of 15 residues. V lost 4 bases and J lost 4; bases outside the gene matches: 9. The CDR3 DNA reads TGTGCCAGCAGCTCAGGAAACAGGGGTATCTATGGCTACACCTTC. As protein: CASSSGNRGIYGYTF.

About this clone itself: Additional DNA sequences in this sample encode the identical CDR3. The rearrangement links TRBV5-5 to TRBJ1-1; D remains unclear. The V end was cut by 0 bases, the J end by 0 bases, with 3 bases between. Germline CDR1 reads SGHKS; CDR2 reads YYEKEE (reference sequence). The CDR3 length is 13 residues. The DNA for the CDR3 is TGTGCCAGCAGCTTGGCCGTGAACACTGAAGCTTTCTTT. The encoded protein is CASSLAVNTEAFF.

The chain is built from TRBV30 and TRBJ1-3; TRBD1 matches at 7 bases. Germline lookup yields CDR1 GTSNPN and CDR2 SVGIG (reference sequence). The CDR3 runs 14 residues. V was clipped by 6 bases and J by 3 bases; unmatched bases: 8. CDR3 loop: CACSLTGFGNTIYF. The CDR3 DNA is TGTGCCTGCTCCCTGACAGGGTTTGGAAACACCATATATTTT. Together with reference TRBV30 and TRBJ1-3, the CDR3 gives the full variable domain: SQTIHQWPATLVQPVGSPLSLECTVEGTSNPNLYWYRQAAGRGLQLLFYSVGIGQISSEVPQNLSASRPQDRQFILSSKKLLLSDSGFYLCACSLTGFGNTIYFGEGSWLTVV.